This TCR beta chain was identified during a study of blood T cell repertoires in COVID-19. Study as a whole: Acute-phase and convalescent COVID-19 samples originated in the United States, Italy and Spain.

CDR1 and CDR2 from the germline V gene are SGHNT and YENEEA. This CDR3 contains 13 residues. The V end was cut by 1 base, the J end by 6 bases, with 10 bases between. In the original analysis: Amplification of reference gene primers provided the estimated nucleated cell counts. Data came from immunoSEQ multiplex PCR; TCRdb stores just in-frame clones and leaves some out. From that table come the V and J calls and clone size; the DNA was used to work out D and trimming. Of over 200,000 clones listed, approximately 87% are singletons. The genes are TRBV11-3 and TRBJ2-7; D gene uncertain. The clonotype originates from a woman in her forties or fifties with acute or convalescent COVID-19. Sequenced material: peripheral blood. The CDR3 is CASSLGRGAEQYF. The CDR3 DNA reads as TGTGCCAGCAGCTTAGGCCGAGGCGCCGAGCAGTACTTC.